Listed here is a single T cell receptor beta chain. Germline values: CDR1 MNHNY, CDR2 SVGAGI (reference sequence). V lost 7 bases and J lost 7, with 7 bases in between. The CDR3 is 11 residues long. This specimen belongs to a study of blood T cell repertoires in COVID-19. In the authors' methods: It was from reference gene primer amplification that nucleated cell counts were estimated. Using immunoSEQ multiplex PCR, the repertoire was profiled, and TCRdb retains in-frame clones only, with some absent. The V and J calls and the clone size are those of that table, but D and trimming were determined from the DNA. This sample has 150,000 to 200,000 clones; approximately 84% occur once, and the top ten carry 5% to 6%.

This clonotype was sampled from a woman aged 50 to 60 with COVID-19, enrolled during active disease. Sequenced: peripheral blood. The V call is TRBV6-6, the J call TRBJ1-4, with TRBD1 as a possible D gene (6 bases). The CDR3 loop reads CASMGAEKLFF. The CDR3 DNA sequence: TGTGCCAGCATGGGGGCTGAAAAACTGTTTTTT.